This passage covers 22 T cell receptor beta chains from one sample sequenced in a study of cytomegalovirus exposure and HLA in healthy donors (dated by TCRdb to 2015 to 2018). Receptors were amplified or captured by the immunoSEQ multiplex PCR assay. For the multiplex PCR, a mixture combining 60 forward primers for TCR Vbeta segments and 13 reverse primers for TCR Jbeta segments was used. Imported from immuneACCESS, the table was reduced by TCRdb to in-frame sequences with V and J called. These copies leave out some clones; in studies compared against another copy, an unresolved V gene accounts for under half, and the cause of the remainder is not known. Here the sample has around 210,000 clones; 70% to 90% occur a single time. Approximately 0.24% of the sample is in the top ten clones. Sequenced material: PBMCs. All receptors come from a girl aged 2-10 years in good health and CMV-seronegative.

V usage is TRBV4-1 and J usage is TRBJ1-2, with 8 bases that match TRBD1. J was trimmed by 6 bases and V by 2 bases; bases with no gene match: 11. The CDR3 has 16 amino acids. The germline gives CDR1 MGHRA, CDR2 YSYEKL. CDR3: CASSQPAQGAVNGYTF. In nucleotides, the CDR3 is TGCGCCAGCAGCCAACCTGCCCAGGGGGCGGTTAATGGCTACACCTTC.

This chain connects TRBV9 to TRBJ2-7; no reliable D call. The germline V gene encodes CDR1 SGDLS and CDR2 YYNGEE. CDR3 length equals 14 residues. V was shortened by 0 bases and J by 5 bases, with 12 bases between the two germline ends. CDR3 coding DNA: TGTGCCAGCAGCGTAGGCTTCAGTCGGGACGAGCAGTACTTC. Translation: CASSVGFSRDEQYF.

This chain links TRBV6-1 with TRBJ2-2, with D tentatively TRBD2 (6 bases). V gave up 8 bases and J gave up 5 bases, with 12 bases separating them. CDR1 is MNHNS and CDR2 is SASEGT in the germline V gene. The CDR3 runs 13 residues. The CDR3 protein is CASGRGGTGELFF. The CDR3 DNA follows: TGTGCCAGCGGGCGGGGAGGTACCGGGGAGCTGTTTTTT.

The rearrangement links TRBV19 to TRBJ2-5, with 10 bases fitting TRBD2. Trimming cost V 7 bases and J 2 bases; bases outside gene matches: 16. This CDR3 is 18 amino acids long. Germline V CDR1 and CDR2: LNHDA, SQIVND (reference sequence). CDR3 sequence reads: CASTKGAGGPRGQETQYF. The CDR3 DNA reads as TGTGCCAGTACCAAGGGAGCGGGAGGGCCGAGAGGGCAAGAGACCCAGTACTTC.

This clone was detected only once. This chain connects TRBV5-6 to TRBJ2-1, with 7 positions matching TRBD2. Per the germline V gene, CDR1 is SGHDT and CDR2 is YYEEEE. CDR3 length: 12 residues. After removal of 2 bases from V and 7 bases from J, the junction contained 0 bases not matched to a gene. CDR3 nucleotide sequence: TGTGCCAGCAGCTTAGCGGGGAATGAGCAGTTCTTC. This codes for CASSLAGNEQFF.

The chain joins TRBV12-5 to TRBJ1-5, with a weak D call TRBD1 (6 bases). This CDR3 is built from 13 residues. V gave up 6 bases and J gave up 5 bases, with 11 bases separating them. Germline V lookup: CDR1 LGHNT, CDR2 FRNRAP. CDR3 residues: CASGQTGHQPQHF. CDR3 in DNA: TGTGCTAGTGGCCAAACAGGGCATCAGCCCCAGCATTTT.

The V gene is TRBV29-1, the J gene TRBJ2-1; TRBD2 might be the D (6 bases). The CDR3 length is 13 residues. Germline V gives CDR1 SQVTM, CDR2 ANQGSEA. V was trimmed by 4 bases and J by 8 bases, leaving 15 bases between them. CDR3 region: CSVAEGAGHEQFF. DNA for the CDR3: TGCAGCGTTGCGGAGGGAGCAGGGCATGAGCAGTTCTTC.

J is TRBJ2-2 and V is TRBV5-4, with D hard to call. V was pared by 6 bases and J by 3 bases, with 9 bases between. The CDR3 sequence is 13 residues long. CDR1 is SGHNT and CDR2 is YYREEE in the germline V gene (reference sequence). The CDR3 sequence is CASTTVDTGELFF. In DNA, the CDR3 is TGTGCCAGCACCACGGTGGACACCGGGGAGCTGTTTTTT.

In this sample, this clone turned up a few times. This chain connects TRBV7-2 to TRBJ1-2; maybe TRBD1 (5 bases). CDR1 is SGHTA, CDR2 FQGNSA, per germline. The CDR3 consists of 15 residues. V lost 2 bases and J 4 bases, leaving 14 bases between the germline ends. CDR3 residues: CASSLITGLGYGYTF. CDR3 in DNA: TGTGCCAGCAGCTTAATCACGGGACTGGGCTATGGCTACACCTTC.

V usage is TRBV12-5 and J usage is TRBJ2-6, with D perhaps matching TRBD1 (6 bases). Germline loops: CDR1 LGHNT, CDR2 FRNRAP. This CDR3 has 16 amino acids. Deletions cut 2 bases from V and 4 bases from J, with 12 bases between. In DNA form, the CDR3 reads TGTGCTAGTGGTTTGTTTCCAGGGGACGGGGCCAACGTCCTGACTTTC. Translating gives CASGLFPGDGANVLTF.

The chain is built from TRBV5-1 and TRBJ1-4; D call uncertain. V gave up 4 bases and J gave up 1 base, with 8 bases separating them. The CDR3 spans 14 residues. CDR1 is SGHRS, CDR2 YFSETQ, per germline. For the CDR3, the DNA is TGCGCCAGCAGCATCACAGTAACTAATGAAAAACTGTTTTTT. Protein product: CASSITVTNEKLFF.

The V gene is TRBV30, the J gene TRBJ2-6, with D perhaps matching TRBD2 (5 bases). This CDR3 is 17 amino acids long. Trimming took off 0 bases at V and 1 base at J, with 13 bases between the two ends. Germline V gene data show CDR1 as GTSNPN and CDR2 as SVGIG (reference sequence). CDR3 DNA: TGTGCCTGGAGTGTACTTCGGACGGGATCTGGGGCCAACGTCCTGACTTTC. Amino acids: CAWSVLRTGSGANVLTF.

The chain uses TRBV7-7 and TRBJ1-4, with a tentative D call TRBD1 (6 bases). Germline V gene sequence: CDR1 SSHAT, CDR2 FNYEAQ (reference sequence). CDR3 length: 13 amino acids. With 1 base removed from V and 6 bases from J, the gap between germline ends came to 6 bases. CDR3 sequence (DNA): TGTGCCAGCAGCTTAGGGACAGATGAAAAACTGTTTTTT. Translated: CASSLGTDEKLFF.

The genes are TRBV5-4 and TRBJ2-1; 9 positions agree with TRBD2. J was trimmed by 10 bases and V by 2 bases; bases with no gene match: 1. From germline, CDR1 is SGHNT and CDR2 YYREEE (reference sequence). The CDR3 extends over 12 amino acids. CDR3 DNA sequence: TGTGCCAGCAGCTTCGCGGGAGGGGAGCAGTTCTTC. Its protein product is CASSFAGGEQFF.

J is TRBJ2-5 and V is TRBV2, with D possibly being TRBD2 (6 bases). Germline CDR1 is SNHLY and CDR2 is FYNNEI. V lost 2 bases and J lost 5, with 15 bases in between. The CDR3 has 15 residues. In DNA, the CDR3 is TGTGCCAGCAGTGAACAGCGGGTCAGGGTGGAGACCCAGTACTTC. Translation: CASSEQRVRVETQYF.

The chain combines TRBV6-1 with TRBJ1-5; no firm D call. Germline CDR1 MNHNS, CDR2 SASEGT. V was pared by 6 bases and J by 3 bases, with 15 bases between. The CDR3 sequence is 15 residues long. The CDR3 here is CASRLELADNQPQHF. The CDR3 DNA follows: TGTGCCAGCAGGTTAGAATTAGCAGACAATCAGCCCCAGCATTTT.

V and J are TRBV5-1 and TRBJ1-3, with D uncertain. The CDR3 is made up of 16 amino acids. The germline V gene encodes CDR1 SGHRS and CDR2 YFSETQ. V lost 7 bases to trimming and J lost 1 base, with 18 bases between them. The CDR3: CASAPTTPQSGNTIYF. The CDR3 nucleotides read TGCGCCAGCGCCCCCACAACGCCACAATCTGGAAACACCATATATTTT.

The rearrangement uses TRBV9 and TRBJ2-3; D is uncertain. CDR3 length: 16 residues. Looked up from germline, CDR1 is SGDLS and CDR2 is YYNGEE. The V end lost 0 bases, the J end lost 2 bases, and 13 bases lay between the germline ends. The DNA for the CDR3 is TGTGCCAGCAGCGTAGGGCGCAGGTCCCCCACAGATACGCAGTATTTT. As protein: CASSVGRRSPTDTQYF. Combining the CDR3 with reference TRBV9 and TRBJ2-3 gives the whole variable domain DSGVTQTPKHLITATGQRVTLRCSPRSGDLSVYWYQQSLDQGLQFLIQYYNGEERAKGNILERFSAQQFPDLHSELNLSSLELGDSALYFCASSVGRRSPTDTQYFGPGTRLTVL.

This chain uses TRBV19 with TRBJ2-2; TRBD1 aligns across 10 bases. CDR3 length equals 13 residues. The J segment lost 3 bases and the V segment lost 11 bases, leaving 3 bases of the junction unmatched. Germline values: CDR1 LNHDA, CDR2 SQIVND (reference sequence). DNA of the CDR3: TGTGCCTCGGGACAGGGGTACACCGGGGAGCTGTTTTTT. Translating gives CASGQGYTGELFF.

This clone was counted a few times. The chain combines TRBV10-2 with TRBJ1-3, with TRBD1 matching over 8 bases. Germline V gene sequence: CDR1 WSHSY, CDR2 SAAADI. This CDR3 contains 13 residues. The V gene end was trimmed by 6 bases and the J gene end by 7 bases; junction bases not matched to a gene: 5. The CDR3 bases are TGCGCCAGCAGGCGACAGGGGACGAACACCATATATTTT. Its protein product is CASRRQGTNTIYF.

The J gene is TRBJ1-2, the V gene TRBV29-1; D gene uncertain. V was clipped by 7 bases and J by 3 bases, with 15 bases between them. CDR3 length equals 13 residues. Germline CDR1 reads SQVTM; CDR2 reads ANQGSEA. CDR3 protein: CSGGVGNDYGYTF. The CDR3, as DNA: TGCAGCGGGGGAGTGGGAAACGACTATGGCTACACCTTC. The full variable domain, with the rest looked up from reference TRBV29-1 and TRBJ1-2, is SAVISQKPSRDICQRGTSLTIQCQVDSQVTMMFWYRQQPGQSLTLIATANQGSEATYESGFVIDKFPISRPNLTFSTLTVSNMSPEDSSIYLCSGGVGNDYGYTFGSGTRLTVV.

The CDR3 nucleotides are TGCAGCGGCGGAGGTGGAACTGAAGCTTTCTTT. It codes for CSGGGGTEAFF. This chain uses TRBV29-1 with TRBJ1-1; no firm D call. The V gene lost 7 bases and the J gene lost 5 bases, with 11 bases spanning the gap. Germline assignment: CDR1 SQVTM and CDR2 ANQGSEA. This CDR3 is built from 11 residues. Full variable domain (rest looked up from reference TRBV29-1 and TRBJ1-1): SAVISQKPSRDICQRGTSLTIQCQVDSQVTMMFWYRQQPGQSLTLIATANQGSEATYESGFVIDKFPISRPNLTFSTLTVSNMSPEDSSIYLCSGGGGTEAFFGQGTRLTVV.